Listed here are 24 T cell receptor beta chains from one sample, sequenced in a study of OX40 agonist ivuxolimab in advanced cancers. The protocol was immunoSEQ multiplex PCR, while the TCRdb copy is restricted to in-frame clones and leaves out a portion. The sample records about 73,000 clones, approximately 90% being singletons. Sequences were derived from CD4+ or CD8+ T cells sorted from blood, sampled in a trial of the OX40 agonist ivuxolimab. These receptors all come from an adult with an advanced solid tumor such as melanoma, head and neck, liver or kidney cancer.

The chain is built from TRBV5-1 and TRBJ2-7, with D maybe TRBD2 (5 bases). Germline V CDR1 and CDR2: SGHRS, YFSETQ. The CDR3 runs to 11 residues. Trimming stripped 5 bases from V and 7 bases from J, with 10 bases between. The CDR3 protein is CASSPGLEQYF. In DNA, the CDR3 is TGCGCCAGCAGTCCCGGACTTGAGCAGTACTTC.

The chain carries TRBV7-8 and TRBJ2-1, with a weak D call TRBD2 (6 bases). Looked up from germline, CDR1 is SGHVS and CDR2 is FQNEAQ. CDR3 length equals 18 residues. Trimming shortened V by 0 bases and J by 3 bases, and 18 bases separated the two germline ends. The CDR3 region has the DNA TGTGCCAGCAGCTTAGCCGCCTGGGGAGGAGGAATCTACAATGAGCAGTTCTTC. It is translated as CASSLAAWGGGIYNEQFF.

This sequence joins TRBV30 and TRBJ1-1; perhaps TRBD1 as D (5 bases). The CDR3 runs 13 residues. Germline-derived CDR1 and CDR2 are GTSNPN and SVGIG (reference sequence). V was shortened by 0 bases and J by 4 bases, with 9 bases between the two germline ends. CDR3: CAWSVAGGTEAFF. The CDR3 nucleotides are TGTGCCTGGAGTGTAGCGGGGGGCACTGAAGCTTTCTTT.

The chain joins TRBV5-6 to TRBJ2-2; 9 bases fit TRBD2. CDR3 length equals 18 residues. Unmatched junction bases numbered 10, after V lost 3 bases and J lost 1 base. Germline CDR1 reads SGHDT; CDR2 reads YYEEEE. The CDR3, as DNA: TGTGCCAGCAGCTCAGACCTCACGACTAGCGGGAACACCGGGGAGCTGTTTTTT. Protein sequence: CASSSDLTTSGNTGELFF.

This clone counts as medium-sized. V usage is TRBV6-5 and J usage is TRBJ2-7; 7 positions match TRBD2. Germline assignment: CDR1 MNHEY and CDR2 SVGAGI. This CDR3 is built from 15 residues. Trimming at V came to 1 base and at J to 2 bases, leaving 5 bases not matched to a gene. The CDR3 DNA follows: TGTGCCAGCAGTTACTTTCCCAGCGGGACCTACGAGCAGTACTTC. This encodes CASSYFPSGTYEQYF.

As regards this clone: The sample contains more than one DNA sequence encoding this CDR3. The genes are TRBV27 and TRBJ2-2, with D unresolved. Germline CDR1 is MNHEY and CDR2 is SMNVEV (reference sequence). This CDR3 is built from 13 residues. The ends were cut back, 5 bases at V and 0 bases at J, with 4 bases in the middle. In nucleotides, the CDR3 is TGTGCCAGCAGTGGAACGAACACCGGGGAGCTGTTTTTT. The encoded protein is CASSGTNTGELFF.

V and J are TRBV28 and TRBJ2-1, with TRBD1 as a possible D gene (5 bases). The CDR3 extends over 13 amino acids. V lost 7 bases and J 3 bases, leaving 10 bases between the germline ends. Germline assignment: CDR1 MDHEN and CDR2 SYDVKM. CDR3 coding DNA: TGTGCCAGCACCCTGGACAACTACAATGAGCAGTTCTTC. Protein product: CASTLDNYNEQFF.

The rearrangement links TRBV7-9 to TRBJ2-7, with D possibly being TRBD1 (6 bases). With 1 base removed from V and 6 bases from J, the gap between germline ends came to 10 bases. The CDR3 is made up of 13 amino acids. The germline CDR1 and CDR2 sequences are SEHNR and FQNEAQ (reference sequence). The CDR3 DNA is TGTGCCAGCAGCTTAGAGGACAGTGCCGAGCAGTACTTC. Amino acid sequence: CASSLEDSAEQYF.

The genes are TRBV11-3 and TRBJ2-3, with D possibly matching TRBD2 (6 bases). The CDR3 totals 13 residues. Germline assignment: CDR1 SGHNT and CDR2 YENEEA. V was clipped by 5 bases and J by 7 bases, with 13 bases between them. CDR3 sequence: CASSNNRDYTQYF. DNA for the CDR3: TGTGCCAGCAGCAACAACCGGGACTATACGCAGTATTTT.

The chain joins TRBV21-1 to TRBJ2-7. TRBV21-1 is flagged as a pseudogene. The CDR3 length is 15 residues. CDR3 loop: CASSKVKVPTYEQYF. CDR3 DNA sequence: TGTGCCAGCAGCAAAGTAAAGGTGCCAACCTACGAGCAGTACTTC.

The chain combines TRBV6-1 with TRBJ2-7; TRBD2 agrees at 8 bases. The CDR3 runs 16 residues. The J segment lost 3 bases and the V segment lost 1 base, leaving 8 bases of the junction unmatched. The germline CDR1 and CDR2 sequences are MNHNS and SASEGT. The CDR3 loop is CASSEGLTSGGYEQYF. For the CDR3, the DNA is TGTGCCAGCAGTGAAGGCCTTACTAGCGGTGGCTACGAGCAGTACTTC.

V usage is TRBV5-4 and J usage is TRBJ1-1; 7 bases are shared with TRBD1. V dropped 4 bases and J dropped 4; count of bases not matched to a gene: 10. The CDR3 is made up of 15 amino acids. From germline, CDR1 is SGHNT and CDR2 YYREEE (reference sequence). The CDR3 DNA sequence: TGTGCCAGCAGCGCACCCAGGGGGAAGACCACTGAAGCTTTCTTT. It encodes CASSAPRGKTTEAFF.

V and J are TRBV5-1 and TRBJ2-7, with 7 bases aligning to TRBD1. Trimming at V came to 4 bases and at J to 3 bases, leaving 7 bases not matched to a gene. From germline, CDR1 is SGHRS and CDR2 YFSETQ. This CDR3 has 14 residues. This CDR3 is CASSPDRADYEQYF. In nucleotides, the CDR3 is TGCGCCAGCAGCCCTGACAGGGCGGACTACGAGCAGTACTTC.

V gene TRBV30 combines with J gene TRBJ2-1; 8 bases are shared with TRBD1. This CDR3 has 13 residues. Germline V CDR1 and CDR2: GTSNPN, SVGIG (reference sequence). V lost 4 bases and J lost 6; bases outside the gene matches: 5. The DNA for the CDR3 is TGTGCCTGGAACAGGGGGAATGGCAATGAGCAGTTCTTC. Amino acid sequence: CAWNRGNGNEQFF. Variable domain in full (rest from reference TRBV30 and TRBJ2-1): SQTIHQWPATLVQPVGSPLSLECTVEGTSNPNLYWYRQAAGRGLQLLFYSVGIGQISSEVPQNLSASRPQDRQFILSSKKLLLSDSGFYLCAWNRGNGNEQFFGPGTRLTVL.

The chain links TRBV28 to TRBJ2-5, with unresolved D. This CDR3 comprises 14 residues. Trimming removed 6 bases at V and 5 bases at J, with 16 bases between. Germline CDR1 reads MDHEN; CDR2 reads SYDVKM. For the CDR3, the DNA is TGTGCCAGCAGCTCCCCCGACTCGATGGAGACCCAGTACTTC. This translates into CASSSPDSMETQYF.

The chain links TRBV7-9 to TRBJ2-5; maybe TRBD1 (6 bases). Trimming shortened V by 6 bases and J by 1 base, and 12 bases separated the two germline ends. The germline CDR1 and CDR2 sequences are SEHNR and FQNEAQ (reference sequence). The CDR3 runs 14 residues. The CDR3 nucleotides read TGTGCCAGCAGTCCACCGGACAGCCAAGAGACCCAGTACTTC. Protein product: CASSPPDSQETQYF.

The chain recombines TRBV7-6 with TRBJ2-2; 14 bases agree with TRBD2. The CDR3 spans 18 residues. CDR1 and CDR2 from the germline V gene are SGHVS and FNYEAQ. The J segment lost 4 bases and the V segment lost 1 base, leaving 5 bases of the junction unmatched. CDR3 protein: CASSLGLAGGPATGELFF. CDR3 in DNA: TGTGCCAGCAGCTTAGGACTAGCGGGAGGGCCCGCCACCGGGGAGCTGTTTTTT.

The chain employs TRBV18 and TRBJ2-3, with D possibly being TRBD1 or TRBD2 (5 bases each). CDR3 size: 15 residues. V was trimmed by 4 bases and J by 6 bases, leaving 17 bases between them. CDR1 and CDR2 (germline): KGHSH, LQKENI. In nucleotides, the CDR3 is TGTGCCAGCTCACAATCCCGGGACCGAGGGGATACGCAGTATTTT. It specifies CASSQSRDRGDTQYF.

This chain joins TRBV19 and TRBJ2-7, with D maybe TRBD1 (5 bases). Germline lookup yields CDR1 LNHDA and CDR2 SQIVND (reference sequence). The CDR3 has 14 amino acids. V dropped 7 bases and J dropped 0 bases, with 13 bases sitting between them. The CDR3, as DNA: TGTGCCAGTACGATAGGGGCTAACTCCTACGAGCAGTACTTC. This codes for CASTIGANSYEQYF.

The chain couples TRBV9 to TRBJ2-2, with TRBD1 matching over 9 bases. Germline V gene sequence: CDR1 SGDLS, CDR2 YYNGEE. The CDR3 contains 15 residues. After removal of 3 bases from V and 6 bases from J, the junction contained 6 bases not matched to a gene. CDR3 amino acids: CASSAGTGFSGELFF. CDR3 DNA: TGTGCCAGCAGCGCTGGGACAGGGTTTTCCGGGGAGCTGTTTTTT.

The chain recombines TRBV7-9 with TRBJ2-7; a weak D match, TRBD1 (6 bases). This CDR3 has 15 amino acids. Germline values: CDR1 SEHNR, CDR2 FQNEAQ (reference sequence). Trimming took off 5 bases at V and 3 bases at J, with 17 bases between the two ends. The DNA for the CDR3 is TGTGCCAGCAGCCCAGGGGTTGCAGGGATCTACGAGCAGTACTTC. Its protein product is CASSPGVAGIYEQYF.

About this clone itself: This sample includes further DNA sequences coding for the same CDR3. The J gene is TRBJ1-1, the V gene TRBV5-1; D is unclear. Germline-derived CDR1 and CDR2 are SGHRS and YFSETQ. This CDR3 has 13 amino acids. Trimming pared 0 bases from V and 0 bases from J, leaving 3 bases between. CDR3 loop: CASSLGLNTEAFF. The CDR3 DNA follows: TGCGCCAGCAGCTTGGGACTGAACACTGAAGCTTTCTTT.

The genes are TRBV29-1 and TRBJ2-3; 15 nucleotides align to TRBD2. This CDR3 contains 16 residues. The germline V gene has CDR1 SQVTM and CDR2 ANQGSEA. V trimming: 4 bases; J trimming: 4 bases; junction bases outside the gene matches: 6. CDR3 residues: CSVAGLAGGPADTQYF. The CDR3 region has the DNA TGCAGCGTTGCCGGACTAGCGGGAGGGCCTGCAGATACGCAGTATTTT.

V and J are TRBV28 and TRBJ2-7, with D uncertain. In germline, CDR1 is MDHEN, CDR2 SYDVKM. The CDR3 totals 13 residues. The ends were cut back, 1 base at V and 1 base at J, with 5 bases in the middle. The CDR3 loop is CASSLLRSYEQYF. The DNA for the CDR3 is TGTGCCAGCAGTTTATTGAGATCCTACGAGCAGTACTTC.